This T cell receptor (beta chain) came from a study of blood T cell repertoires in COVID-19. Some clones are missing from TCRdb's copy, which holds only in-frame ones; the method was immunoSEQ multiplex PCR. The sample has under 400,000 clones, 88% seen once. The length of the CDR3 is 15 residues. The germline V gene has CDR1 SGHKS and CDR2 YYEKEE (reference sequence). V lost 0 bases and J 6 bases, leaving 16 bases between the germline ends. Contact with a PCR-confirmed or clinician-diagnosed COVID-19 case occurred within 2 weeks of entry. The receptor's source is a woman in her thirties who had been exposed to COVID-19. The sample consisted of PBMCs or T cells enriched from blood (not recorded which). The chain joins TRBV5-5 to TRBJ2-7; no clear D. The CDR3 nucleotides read TGTGCCAGCAGCTTGGAGACTGTGAGAAGTGGCGAGCAGTACTTC. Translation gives CASSLETVRSGEQYF.